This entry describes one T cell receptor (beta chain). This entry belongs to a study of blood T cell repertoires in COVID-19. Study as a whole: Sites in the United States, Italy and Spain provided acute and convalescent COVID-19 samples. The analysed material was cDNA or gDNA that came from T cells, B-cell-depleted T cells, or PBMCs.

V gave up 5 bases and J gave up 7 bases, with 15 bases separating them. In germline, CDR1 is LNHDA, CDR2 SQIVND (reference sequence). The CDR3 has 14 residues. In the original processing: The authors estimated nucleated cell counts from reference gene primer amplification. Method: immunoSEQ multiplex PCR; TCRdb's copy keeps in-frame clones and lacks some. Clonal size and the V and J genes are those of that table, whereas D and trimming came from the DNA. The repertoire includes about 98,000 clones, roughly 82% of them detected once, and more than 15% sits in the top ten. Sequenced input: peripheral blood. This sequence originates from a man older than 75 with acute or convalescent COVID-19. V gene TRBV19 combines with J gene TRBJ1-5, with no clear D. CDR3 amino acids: CASSALGVGQPQHF. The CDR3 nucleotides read TGTGCCAGTAGTGCCCTCGGGGTGGGACAGCCCCAGCATTTT. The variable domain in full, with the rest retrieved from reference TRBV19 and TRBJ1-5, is DGGITQSPKYLFRKEGQNVTLSCEQNLNHDAMYWYRQDPGQGLRLIYYSQIVNDFQKGDIAEGYSVSREKKESFPLTVTSAQKNPTAFYLCASSALGVGQPQHFGDGTRLSIL.